The rows below give T cell receptor beta chains drawn from one sample of a study of radiotherapy plus CTLA-4 blockade in lung cancer. Sequencing used immunoSEQ multiplex PCR; TCRdb keeps in-frame clones, though not all of them. The data contain approximately 80,000 clones, roughly four fifths of them singletons. The sample consisted of peripheral blood, taken from a patient treated with radiotherapy plus ipilimumab. These receptors were collected from a human donor with non-small cell lung cancer who had stable disease on radiotherapy plus ipilimumab. Both conserved end residues are part of each CDR3. D genes are given only for firm matches. A row's size may be missing; if present it is once, few, many or a size class.

D,V,size,J,DNA,CDR3
TRBD1,TRBV29-1,-,TRBJ1-1,TGCAGGGACAGGGGGATGAACACTGAAGCTTTCTTT,CRDRGMNTEAFF
TRBD1,TRBV18,-,TRBJ1-4,TGTGCCAGCTCACCGACCGGGACAGGAGTTGAAAAACTGTTTTTT,CASSPTGTGVEKLFF
-,TRBV5-1,-,TRBJ2-5,TGCGCCAGCAGCTCCAATCGCCCGGAAGGAAACCAAGAGACCCAGTACTTC,CASSSNRPEGNQETQYF
TRBD1,TRBV10-2,-,TRBJ1-2,TGCGCCAGCAGTGAGTCAGGGGGCTACGGCTACACCTTC,CASSESGGYGYTF
-,TRBV11-2,-,TRBJ1-4,TGTGCCAGCAGCGTCTCAACAGGGTGGGGTAATGAAAAACTGTTTTTT,CASSVSTGWGNEKLFF
TRBD1,TRBV5-4,-,TRBJ1-1,TGTGCCAGCAGCCAAAGGACAGGGTGGGGCCACACTGAAGCTTTCTTT,CASSQRTGWGHTEAFF
-,TRBV6-5,-,TRBJ1-1,TGTGCCAGCAGTTATGGGGACACTGAAGCTTTCTTT,CASSYGDTEAFF
TRBD1,TRBV6-6,-,TRBJ1-1,TGTGCCAGCAGTGCCACAGGGGGCACTGAAGCTTTCTTT,CASSATGGTEAFF
-,TRBV7-8,-,TRBJ2-1,TGTGCCAGCAGCTCACCGACCTCCAGGGACGGGCAGTTCTTC,CASSSPTSRDGQFF
-,TRBV11-3,-,TRBJ1-1,TGTGCCAGCAGCTTTGGGAACACTGAAGCTTTCTTT,CASSFGNTEAFF
TRBD1,TRBV2,-,TRBJ1-5,TGTGCCAGCAGCCCCGGACAGGCGGGTTATCAGCCCCAGCATTTT,CASSPGQAGYQPQHF
-,TRBV7-9,once,TRBJ1-2,TGTGCCAGCAGCTTCGGGGGCGGTTATGGCTACACCTTC,CASSFGGGYGYTF
TRBD2,TRBV19,-,TRBJ2-2,TGTGCCAGTAGTAGAGCAGGGACTAGGGTTACCGGGGAGCTGTTTTTT,CASSRAGTRVTGELFF
-,TRBV19,-,TRBJ2-3,TGTGCCAGTAGTAAAGTCTCTAGCACGGATACGCAGTATTTT,CASSKVSSTDTQYF
-,TRBV4-1,few,TRBJ2-7,TGCGCCAGCAGCCAAGAAAAGGCAGTATACCCCTACGAGCAGTACTTC,CASSQEKAVYPYEQYF
-,TRBV5-5,-,TRBJ2-7,TGTGCCAGCAGCTTGGAGGCTAGCTACTCCGAGCAGTACTTC,CASSLEASYSEQYF
-,TRBV5-1,-,TRBJ2-5,TGCGCCAGCAGCTTGGCCGGGAACCAGGAGACCCAGTACTTC,CASSLAGNQETQYF
-,TRBV5-1,-,TRBJ2-3,TGCGCCAGCAGCCCTCGGAGCAGCGCCTACACAGATACGCAGTATTTT,CASSPRSSAYTDTQYF
-,TRBV27,-,TRBJ2-2,TGTGCCAGCAGTTTTGGGGGTTGGAGCGGGGAGCTGTTTTTT,CASSFGGWSGELFF
-,TRBV10-1,-,TRBJ1-1,TGCGCCAGCACTGGAAACGCGGGGACTGAAGCTTTCTTT,CASTGNAGTEAFF
-,TRBV27,-,TRBJ2-1,TGTGCCAGCAGTCCAGGGGTCGGCCCCTACAATGAGCAGTTCTTC,CASSPGVGPYNEQFF
-,TRBV9,-,TRBJ2-2,TGTGCCAGCAGCGTCAGGGTTTCGGACACCGGGGAGCTGTTTTTT,CASSVRVSDTGELFF
-,TRBV7-9,-,TRBJ2-1,TGTGCCAGCAGCTCCCCGACCGGAGGGACTCTCTACAATGAGCAGTTCTTC,CASSSPTGGTLYNEQFF
-,TRBV5-1,-,TRBJ1-4,TGCGCCAGCAGCTTGGTTTTCGGGCAGCTGGCCGAAAAACTGTTTTTT,CASSLVFGQLAEKLFF
-,TRBV5-5,once,TRBJ2-7,TGTGCCAGCAGCTTCGGCCTAGGCTCCTACGAGCAGTACTTC,CASSFGLGSYEQYF
TRBD1,TRBV28,once,TRBJ1-1,TGTGCCAGCAGAGAGACAGGGGGCGCGAACACTGAAGCTTTCTTT,CASRETGGANTEAFF
-,TRBV25-1,-,TRBJ2-2,TGTGCCAGCAGTGACCCACGGGGGCGGCTGAAGAACACCGGGGAGCTGTTTTTT,CASSDPRGRLKNTGELFF
-,TRBV30,-,TRBJ1-2,TGTGCCTGCCAAAGTAACTATGGCTACACCTTC,CACQSNYGYTF
-,TRBV13,-,TRBJ1-6,TGTGCCAGCAGCTCTAGGGGTAGGGGAAGAAATTCACCCCTCCACTTT,CASSSRGRGRNSPLHF